This paragraph covers one T cell receptor (beta chain) sequence. The data stem from a study of CD4 and CD8 cells across lung adenocarcinoma regions. Germline V CDR1 and CDR2: SGHAT, FQNNGV. The CDR3 sequence is 15 residues long. TCRdb re-called the PCR reads with MiXCR, one entry per CDR3 protein. The sample consists of about 25,000 distinct CDR3 sequences, approximately 52% of them appearing once. Localized lung adenocarcinoma, a non-small cell lung cancer, affected the donors. Sequencing input: CD4+ T cells from the center of a lung tumor. The TCR sequence derives from a male donor with lung adenocarcinoma. The CD4 and CD8 labels of this study may be unreliable. This rearrangement joins TRBV11-2 to TRBJ2-1, with 9 bases fitting TRBD1. Matching the DNA end better, TRBJ2-7 makes the J call doubtful. The CDR3 loop is CASRPSGQGRYEQYF. DNA of the CDR3: TGTGCCAGCCGCCCATCCGGACAGGGGAGATACGAGCAGTACTTC.